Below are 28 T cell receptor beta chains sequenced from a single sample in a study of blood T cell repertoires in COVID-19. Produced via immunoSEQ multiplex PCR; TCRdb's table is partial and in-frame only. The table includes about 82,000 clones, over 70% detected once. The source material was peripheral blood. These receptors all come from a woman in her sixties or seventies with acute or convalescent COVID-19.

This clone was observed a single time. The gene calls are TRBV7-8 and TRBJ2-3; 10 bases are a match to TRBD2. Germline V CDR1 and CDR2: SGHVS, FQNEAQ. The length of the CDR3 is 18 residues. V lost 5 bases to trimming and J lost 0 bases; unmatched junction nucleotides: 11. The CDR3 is CASSRTSGSVFSTDTQYF. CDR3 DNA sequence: TGTGCCAGCAGCAGGACTAGCGGCTCTGTTTTTAGCACAGATACGCAGTATTTT.

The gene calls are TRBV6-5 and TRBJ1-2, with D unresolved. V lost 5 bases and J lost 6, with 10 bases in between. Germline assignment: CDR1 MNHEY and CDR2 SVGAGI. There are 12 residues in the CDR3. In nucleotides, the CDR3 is TGTGCCAGCAGTCCGGCTCGGGATGGCTACACCTTC. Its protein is CASSPARDGYTF.

In DNA, the CDR3 is TGTGCCAGCAGCTTCGGACTAGCGGGTCCGGGGGGGGAGACCCAGTACTTC. Amino acid sequence: CASSFGLAGPGGETQYF. This chain uses TRBV11-2 with TRBJ2-5; 11 bases fit TRBD2. After removal of 3 bases from V and 5 bases from J, the junction contained 11 bases not matched to a gene. This CDR3 spans 17 amino acids. Germline CDR1 reads SGHAT; CDR2 reads FQNNGV.

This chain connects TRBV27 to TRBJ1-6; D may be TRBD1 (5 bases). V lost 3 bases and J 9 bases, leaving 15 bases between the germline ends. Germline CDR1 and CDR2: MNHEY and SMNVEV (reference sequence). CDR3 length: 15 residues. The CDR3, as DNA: TGTGCCAGCAGTTTGGTAGGGGTTTCCCGTTCACCCCTCCACTTT. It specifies CASSLVGVSRSPLHF.

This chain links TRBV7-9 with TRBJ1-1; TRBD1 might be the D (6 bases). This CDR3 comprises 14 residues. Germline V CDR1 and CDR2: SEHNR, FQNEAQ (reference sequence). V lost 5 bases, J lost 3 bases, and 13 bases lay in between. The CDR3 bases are TGTGCCAGCAGCATTACGACAGGTTACACTGAAGCTTTCTTT. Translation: CASSITTGYTEAFF.

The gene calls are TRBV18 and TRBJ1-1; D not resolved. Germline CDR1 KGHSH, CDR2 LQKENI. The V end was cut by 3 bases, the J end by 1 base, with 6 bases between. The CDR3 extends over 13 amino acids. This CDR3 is CASSPLGNTEAFF. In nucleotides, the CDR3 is TGTGCCAGCTCACCGCTCGGGAACACTGAAGCTTTCTTT.

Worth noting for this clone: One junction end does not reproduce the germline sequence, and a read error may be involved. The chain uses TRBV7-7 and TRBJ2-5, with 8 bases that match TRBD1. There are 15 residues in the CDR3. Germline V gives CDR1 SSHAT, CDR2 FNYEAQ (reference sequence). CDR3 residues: CASSQYPDRAETQYF. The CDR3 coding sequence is TGTGCTAGCAGTCAATACCCGGACAGGGCAGAGACCCAGTACTTC.

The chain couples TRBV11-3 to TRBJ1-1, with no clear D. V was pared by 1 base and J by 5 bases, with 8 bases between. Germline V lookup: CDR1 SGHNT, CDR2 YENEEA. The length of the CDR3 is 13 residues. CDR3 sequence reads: CASSLGAGTEAFF. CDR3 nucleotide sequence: TGTGCCAGCAGCTTAGGGGCGGGAACTGAAGCTTTCTTT.

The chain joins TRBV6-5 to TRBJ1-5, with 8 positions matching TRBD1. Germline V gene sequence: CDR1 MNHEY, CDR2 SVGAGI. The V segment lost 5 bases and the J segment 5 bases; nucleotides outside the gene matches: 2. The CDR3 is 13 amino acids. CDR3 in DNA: TGTGCCAGCAGTATACAGGGGGATCAGCCCCAGCATTTT. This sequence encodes CASSIQGDQPQHF.

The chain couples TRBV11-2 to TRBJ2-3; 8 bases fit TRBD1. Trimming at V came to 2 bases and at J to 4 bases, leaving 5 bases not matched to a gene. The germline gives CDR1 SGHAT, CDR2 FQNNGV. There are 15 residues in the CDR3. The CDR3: CASSLRRGRADTQYF. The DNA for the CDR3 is TGTGCCAGCAGCTTACGCAGGGGGCGCGCAGATACGCAGTATTTT.

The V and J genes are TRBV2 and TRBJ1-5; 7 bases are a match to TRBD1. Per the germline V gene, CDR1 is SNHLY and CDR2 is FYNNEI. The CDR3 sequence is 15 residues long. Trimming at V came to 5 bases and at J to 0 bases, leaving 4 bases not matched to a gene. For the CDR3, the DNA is TGTGCCAGCAGTCCCACAGGGGATAGCAATCAGCCCCAGCATTTT. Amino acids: CASSPTGDSNQPQHF.

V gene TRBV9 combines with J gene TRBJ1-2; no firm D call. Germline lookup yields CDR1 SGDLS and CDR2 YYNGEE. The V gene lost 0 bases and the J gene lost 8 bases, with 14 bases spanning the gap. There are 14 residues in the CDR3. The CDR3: CASSVGEGGRGYTF. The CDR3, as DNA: TGTGCCAGCAGCGTAGGGGAAGGAGGAAGAGGCTACACCTTC.

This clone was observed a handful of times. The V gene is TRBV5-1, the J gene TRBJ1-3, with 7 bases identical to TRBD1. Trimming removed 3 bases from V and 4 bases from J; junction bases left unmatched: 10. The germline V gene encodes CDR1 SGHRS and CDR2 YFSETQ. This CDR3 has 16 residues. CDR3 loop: CASSYQGEASGNTIYF. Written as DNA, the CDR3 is TGCGCCAGCAGCTATCAGGGGGAAGCATCAGGAAACACCATATATTTT.

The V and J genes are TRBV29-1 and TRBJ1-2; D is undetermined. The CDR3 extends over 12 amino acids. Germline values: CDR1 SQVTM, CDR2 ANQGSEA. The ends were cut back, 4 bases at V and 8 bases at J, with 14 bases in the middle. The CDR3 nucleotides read TGCAGCGTTGGAGGCTCTCCGGGGGGCTACACCTTC. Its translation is CSVGGSPGGYTF. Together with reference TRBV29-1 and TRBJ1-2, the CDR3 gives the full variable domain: SAVISQKPSRDICQRGTSLTIQCQVDSQVTMMFWYRQQPGQSLTLIATANQGSEATYESGFVIDKFPISRPNLTFSTLTVSNMSPEDSSIYLCSVGGSPGGYTFGSGTRLTVV.

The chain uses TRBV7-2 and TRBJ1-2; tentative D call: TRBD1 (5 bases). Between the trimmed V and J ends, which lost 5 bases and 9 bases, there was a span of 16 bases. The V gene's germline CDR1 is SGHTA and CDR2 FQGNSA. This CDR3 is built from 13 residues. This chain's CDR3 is CASSQAVQGSYTF. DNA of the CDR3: TGTGCCAGCAGCCAAGCCGTCCAGGGCAGCTACACCTTC.

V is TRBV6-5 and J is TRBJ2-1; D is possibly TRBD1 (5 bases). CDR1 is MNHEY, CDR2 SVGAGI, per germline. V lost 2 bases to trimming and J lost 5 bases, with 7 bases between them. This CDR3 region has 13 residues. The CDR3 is CASSYETDNEQFF. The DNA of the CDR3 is TGTGCCAGCAGTTACGAGACAGACAATGAGCAGTTCTTC.

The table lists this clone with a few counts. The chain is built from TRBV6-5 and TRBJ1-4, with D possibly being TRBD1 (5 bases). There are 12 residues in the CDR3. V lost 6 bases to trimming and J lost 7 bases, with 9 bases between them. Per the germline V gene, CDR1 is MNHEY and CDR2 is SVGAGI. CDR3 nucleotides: TGTGCCAGCAGAGACAGCCCTGAAAAACTGTTTTTT. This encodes CASRDSPEKLFF.

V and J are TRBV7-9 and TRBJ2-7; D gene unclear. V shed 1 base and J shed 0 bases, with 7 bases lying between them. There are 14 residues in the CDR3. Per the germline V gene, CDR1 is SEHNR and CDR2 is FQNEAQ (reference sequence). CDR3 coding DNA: TGTGCCAGCAGCTTAGGCCTTAGCTCCTACGAGCAGTACTTC. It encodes CASSLGLSSYEQYF.

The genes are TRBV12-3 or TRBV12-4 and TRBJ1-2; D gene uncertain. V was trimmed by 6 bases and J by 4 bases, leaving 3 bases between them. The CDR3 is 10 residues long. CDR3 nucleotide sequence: TGTGCCAGCAGCCGCTATGGCTACACCTTC. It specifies CASSRYGYTF.

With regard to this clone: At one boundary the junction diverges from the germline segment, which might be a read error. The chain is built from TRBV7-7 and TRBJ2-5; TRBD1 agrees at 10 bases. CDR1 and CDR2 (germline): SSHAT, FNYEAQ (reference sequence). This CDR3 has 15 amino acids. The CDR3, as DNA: TGTGCTAGCAGCTCTTCCCGGACAGGGGGGGAGACCCAGTACTTC. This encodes CASSSSRTGGETQYF. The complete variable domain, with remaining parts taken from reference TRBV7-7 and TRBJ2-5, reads GAGVSQSPRYKVTKRGQDVTLRCDPISSHATLYWYQQALGQGPEFLTYFNYEAQPDKSGLPSDRFSAERPEGSISTLTIQRTEQRDSAMYRCASSSSRTGGETQYFGPGTRLLVL.

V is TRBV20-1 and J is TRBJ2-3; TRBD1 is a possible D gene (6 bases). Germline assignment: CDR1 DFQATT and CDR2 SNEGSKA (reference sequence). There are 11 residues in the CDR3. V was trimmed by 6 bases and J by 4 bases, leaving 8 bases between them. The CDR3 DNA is TGCAGTGCAGCAGGGGCAGATACGCAGTATTTT. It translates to CSAAGADTQYF.

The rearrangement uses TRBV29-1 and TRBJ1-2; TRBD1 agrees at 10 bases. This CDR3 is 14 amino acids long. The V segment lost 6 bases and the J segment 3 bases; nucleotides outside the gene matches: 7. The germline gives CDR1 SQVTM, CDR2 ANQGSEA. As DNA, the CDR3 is TGCAGCGTCGGAAGGACAGGGGGGGACTATGGCTACACCTTC. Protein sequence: CSVGRTGGDYGYTF.

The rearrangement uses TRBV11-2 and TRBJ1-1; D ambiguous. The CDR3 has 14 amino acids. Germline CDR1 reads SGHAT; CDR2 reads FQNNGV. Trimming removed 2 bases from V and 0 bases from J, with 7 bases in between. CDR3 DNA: TGTGCCAGCAGCTTAACAAGTTTGAACACTGAAGCTTTCTTT. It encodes CASSLTSLNTEAFF.

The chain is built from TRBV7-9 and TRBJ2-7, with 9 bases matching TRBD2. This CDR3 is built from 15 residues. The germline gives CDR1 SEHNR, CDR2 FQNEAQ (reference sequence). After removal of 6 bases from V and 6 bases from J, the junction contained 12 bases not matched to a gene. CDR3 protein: CASRPSAGGIVEQYF. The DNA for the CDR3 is TGTGCCAGCAGGCCTTCAGCGGGAGGAATAGTCGAGCAGTACTTC.

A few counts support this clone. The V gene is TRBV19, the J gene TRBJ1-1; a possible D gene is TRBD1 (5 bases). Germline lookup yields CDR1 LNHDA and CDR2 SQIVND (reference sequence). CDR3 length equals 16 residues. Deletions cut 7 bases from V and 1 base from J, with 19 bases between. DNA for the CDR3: TGTGCCAGTACCCGAGATTTGGGGGGGAAGAACACTGAAGCTTTCTTT. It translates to CASTRDLGGKNTEAFF.

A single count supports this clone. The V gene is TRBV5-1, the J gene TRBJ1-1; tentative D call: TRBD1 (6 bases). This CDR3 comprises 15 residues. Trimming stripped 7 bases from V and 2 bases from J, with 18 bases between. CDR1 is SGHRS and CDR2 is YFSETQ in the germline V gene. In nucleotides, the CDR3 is TGCGCCAGCGGAACTTTGGACAGCTCTAACACTGAAGCTTTCTTT. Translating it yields CASGTLDSSNTEAFF.

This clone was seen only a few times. The CDR3 reads CATSDGRDALRTDTQYF. As DNA, the CDR3 is TGTGCCACCAGTGATGGGAGGGATGCCCTAAGAACAGATACGCAGTATTTT. The chain is built from TRBV24-1 and TRBJ2-3, with TRBD2 matching over 7 bases. Germline V lookup: CDR1 KGHDR, CDR2 SFDVKD. Trimming cost V 3 bases and J 3 bases; bases outside gene matches: 11. The CDR3 has 17 residues.

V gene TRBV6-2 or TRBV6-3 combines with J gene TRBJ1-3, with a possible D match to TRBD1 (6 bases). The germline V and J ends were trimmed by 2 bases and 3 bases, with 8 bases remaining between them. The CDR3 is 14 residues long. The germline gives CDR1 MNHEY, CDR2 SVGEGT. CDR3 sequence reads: CASSYQGFGNTIYF. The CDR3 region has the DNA TGTGCCAGCAGTTACCAGGGGTTTGGAAACACCATATATTTT.